This T cell receptor (beta chain) was sequenced during a study of T cell responses to AZD1222 COVID-19 vaccine. CDR1 and CDR2 (germline): MDHEN, SYDVKM. Trimming cost V 7 bases and J 7 bases, with 22 bases left between them. This CDR3 region has 16 residues. The data were produced by immunoSEQ multiplex PCR, yet TCRdb's version contains in-frame clones alone and is incomplete. The repertoire holds roughly 150,000 clones, 88% seen once, with more than 2% in the top ten. The receptor was derived from an adult in good health. V is TRBV28 and J is TRBJ2-2; perhaps TRBD1 as D (5 bases). This specimen was peripheral blood, taken on day 0 of AZD1222 vaccination. Written as DNA, the CDR3 is TGTGCCAGCACAACAGGTACTCGTAGGGCTGACGGGGAGCTGTTTTTT. This sequence encodes CASTTGTRRADGELFF.